The 7 T cell receptor beta chains below were found in one sample sequenced in a study of OX40 agonist ivuxolimab in advanced cancers. Method: immunoSEQ multiplex PCR; TCRdb's copy keeps in-frame clones and lacks some. Of more than 70,000 clones listed, about four fifths are singletons. Sequenced material: CD4+ or CD8+ T cells sorted from blood, taken in a trial of the OX40 agonist ivuxolimab. These receptors came from an adult with an advanced solid tumor such as melanoma, head and neck, liver or kidney cancer.

The CDR3, as DNA: TGTGCCAGCGGCTCAGGGGGTTCAGAACAGCCCCAGCATTTT. The encoded protein is CASGSGGSEQPQHF. The V gene is TRBV27, the J gene TRBJ1-5, with 7 positions matching TRBD1. After removal of 8 bases from V and 7 bases from J, the junction contained 11 bases not matched to a gene. This CDR3 has 14 residues. Per the germline V gene, CDR1 is MNHEY and CDR2 is SMNVEV (reference sequence).

This chain connects TRBV5-6 to TRBJ1-2; the match to TRBD1 covers 8 bases. V dropped 4 bases and J dropped 2; count of bases not matched to a gene: 7. The germline V gene has CDR1 SGHDT and CDR2 YYEEEE. The CDR3 covers 15 residues. In nucleotides, the CDR3 is TGTGCCAGCAGCAGTCAGGGGGCGAGGAACTATGGCTACACCTTC. Its protein is CASSSQGARNYGYTF.

The J gene is TRBJ2-3, the V gene TRBV19, with a tentative D call TRBD2 (5 bases). CDR3 length: 14 residues. Trimming shortened V by 3 bases and J by 2 bases, and 9 bases separated the two germline ends. The germline V gene encodes CDR1 LNHDA and CDR2 SQIVND (reference sequence). The chain's CDR3 is CASSIRGYTDTQYF. The CDR3 region has the DNA TGTGCCAGTAGTATCCGGGGTTACACAGATACGCAGTATTTT.

J is TRBJ1-5 and V is TRBV7-2; 9 nucleotides match TRBD1. V lost 5 bases and J lost 3; bases outside the gene matches: 8. CDR1 SGHTA and CDR2 FQGNSA come from the germline V gene. The CDR3 runs 16 residues. The CDR3 loop is CASSPGDRAANQPQHF. The CDR3 DNA is TGTGCCAGCAGCCCGGGGGACAGGGCGGCCAATCAGCCCCAGCATTTT. Using reference TRBV7-2 and TRBJ1-5 for the parts outside the CDR3, the full variable domain is GAGVSQSPSNKVTEKGKDVELRCDPISGHTALYWYRQSLGQGLEFLIYFQGNSAPDKSGLPSDRFSAERTGGSVSTLTIQRTQQEDSAVYLCASSPGDRAANQPQHFGDGTRLSIL.

V is TRBV7-2 and J is TRBJ1-6; unclear D gene. Trimming removed 4 bases at V and 9 bases at J, with 7 bases between. The CDR3 contains 12 residues. Germline-derived CDR1 and CDR2 are SGHTA and FQGNSA. The CDR3, as DNA: TGTGCCAGCAGCTCGGGTCCTTCACCCCTCCACTTT. Encoded protein: CASSSGPSPLHF.

This chain links TRBV28 with TRBJ2-1; 14 positions match TRBD2. This CDR3 is 15 amino acids long. Germline CDR1 reads MDHEN; CDR2 reads SYDVKM. V lost 2 bases to trimming and J lost 6 bases; unmatched junction nucleotides: 0. This CDR3 is CASSLGLAGGNEQFF. The CDR3 DNA follows: TGTGCCAGCAGTTTAGGACTAGCGGGGGGCAATGAGCAGTTCTTC.

V gene TRBV10-3 combines with J gene TRBJ1-2; 12 bases match TRBD1. The germline CDR1 and CDR2 sequences are ENHRY and SYGVKD. There are 14 residues in the CDR3. V shed 6 bases, J shed 6 bases, and the junction held 5 bases outside the gene matches. The CDR3 loop is CAIRRGQGADGYTF. The DNA of the CDR3 is TGTGCCATCAGGAGGGGACAGGGGGCTGATGGCTACACCTTC.